Listed below are T cell receptor beta chains from one sample, sequenced in a study of vaccination effects on CD4 cells after COVID-19. For these TCRs, the target antigens are not known. TCRdb keeps only in-frame clones here, not all; method: immunoSEQ multiplex PCR. The data hold tens of thousands of clones, with 74% observed a single time. The sequences come from CD4+ T cells from PBMCs cultured without peptide, collected after COVID-19 vaccination. These receptors were collected from a human donor who received a COVID-19 vaccine. The CDR3 runs from the conserved cysteine through the conserved F or W. The order of the fields is D gene, V gene, clone size, J gene, CDR3 protein, CDR3 DNA. A D gene is named only where the DNA matches it firmly. A row's size may be missing; if present it is once, few, many or a size class.

-,TRBV7-2,few,TRBJ1-3,CASSFGGAEGNTIYF,TGTGCCAGCAGCTTTGGGGGCGCGGAGGGAAACACCATATATTTT
-,TRBV25-1,-,TRBJ2-5,CASSGGMQTQYF,TGTGCCAGCAGTGGGGGCATGCAGACCCAGTACTTC
-,TRBV28,few,TRBJ1-2,CASSPRPRYYGYTF,TGTGCCAGCAGCCCGAGACCGCGTTACTATGGCTACACCTTC
TRBD1,TRBV28,-,TRBJ1-2,CASTKDRVRGYTF,TGTGCCAGCACCAAAGACAGGGTGCGTGGCTACACCTTC
-,TRBV5-1,-,TRBJ2-1,CASSSTGSNEQFF,TGCGCCAGCAGCTCGACAGGATCCAATGAGCAGTTCTTC
-,TRBV6-2/TRBV6-3,-,TRBJ1-1,CASSYVIQGTFDTEAFF,TGTGCCAGCAGTTACGTGATCCAGGGTACGTTTGACACTGAAGCTTTCTTT
-,TRBV7-8,-,TRBJ2-3,CASSLMIDTQYF,TGTGCCAGCAGCCTGATGATAGATACGCAGTATTTT
TRBD1,TRBV5-6,-,TRBJ1-3,CASSRGTVGNTIYF,TGTGCCAGCAGCCGCGGGACAGTGGGAAACACCATATATTTT
TRBD1,TRBV5-1,-,TRBJ2-4,CASSPGTVGNIQYF,TGCGCCAGCAGCCCCGGGACAGTCGGAAACATTCAGTACTTC
-,TRBV21-1,-,TRBJ1-2,CASSKGHATNYGYTF,TGTGCCAGCAGCAAAGGACACGCCACTAACTATGGCTACACCTTC
TRBD2,TRBV6-5,few,TRBJ2-1,CASSTGLSNEQFF,TGTGCCAGCAGTACGGGACTATCCAATGAGCAGTTCTTC
-,TRBV7-3,-,TRBJ2-2,CASSLLGSGELFF,TGTGCCAGCAGCTTACTAGGGTCCGGGGAGCTGTTTTTT
-,TRBV18,few,TRBJ1-1,CASSPPNRANTEAFF,TGTGCCAGCTCACCACCGAACAGGGCGAACACTGAAGCTTTCTTT
-,TRBV7-9,few,TRBJ1-6,CASSLEQPGSPLHF,TGTGCCAGCAGCTTAGAACAGCCCGGCTCACCCCTCCACTTT
TRBD2,TRBV28,-,TRBJ2-1,CASRGGGARGNEQFF,TGTGCCAGCAGAGGCGGGGGGGCCAGGGGGAATGAGCAGTTCTTC
-,TRBV5-5,-,TRBJ1-6,CASSPVDPNSPLHF,TGTGCCAGCAGCCCGGTGGACCCAAATTCACCCCTCCACTTT
TRBD1,TRBV7-2,-,TRBJ1-1,CASRPLETGYTEAFF,TGTGCCAGCAGACCTCTTGAGACAGGGTACACTGAAGCTTTCTTT
-,TRBV6-2/TRBV6-3,few,TRBJ1-5,CASSYYFGGNQPQHF,TGTGCCAGCAGTTACTATTTCGGGGGGAATCAGCCCCAGCATTTT
TRBD2,TRBV3-1/TRBV3-2,few,TRBJ2-3,CASSHTTRGGLTDTQYF,TGTGCCAGCAGCCACACAACGCGGGGGGGCCTAACAGATACGCAGTATTTT
TRBD2,TRBV5-1,-,TRBJ2-4,CASSLGLRGVGNIQYF,TGCGCCAGCAGCTTGGGGTTGCGGGGGGTCGGAAACATTCAGTACTTC
TRBD2,TRBV6-4,-,TRBJ2-1,CATGVAGGYNEQFF,TGTGCCACCGGAGTAGCGGGGGGTTACAATGAGCAGTTCTTC
TRBD2,TRBV5-4,once,TRBJ2-5,CASSYSGGGETQYF,TGTGCCAGCAGCTATAGCGGGGGCGGAGAGACCCAGTACTTC
-,TRBV7-9,-,TRBJ1-2,CASSPSSGTANYGYTF,TGTGCCAGCAGCCCCTCTTCTGGCACCGCTAACTATGGCTACACCTTC
-,TRBV19,-,TRBJ2-1,CASRRPGTHNEQFF,TGTGCCAGTAGACGTCCCGGGACCCACAATGAGCAGTTCTTC